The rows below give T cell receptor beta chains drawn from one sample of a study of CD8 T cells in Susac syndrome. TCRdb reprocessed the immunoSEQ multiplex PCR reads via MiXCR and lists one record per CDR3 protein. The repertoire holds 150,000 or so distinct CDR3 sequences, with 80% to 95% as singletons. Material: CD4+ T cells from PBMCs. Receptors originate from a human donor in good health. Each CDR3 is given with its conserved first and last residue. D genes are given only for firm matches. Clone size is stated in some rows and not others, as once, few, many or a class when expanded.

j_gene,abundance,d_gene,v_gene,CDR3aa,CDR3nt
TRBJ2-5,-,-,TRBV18,CASSLLTVTQETQYF,TGTGCCAGCTCTCTTCTGACAGTGACCCAAGAGACCCAGTACTTC
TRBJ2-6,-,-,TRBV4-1,CASSQELVSGANVLTF,TGCGCCAGCAGCCAAGAATTAGTCTCTGGGGCCAACGTCCTGACTTTC
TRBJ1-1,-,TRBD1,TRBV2,CASSEQGVTEAFF,TGTGCCAGCAGTGAACAGGGGGTCACTGAAGCTTTCTTT
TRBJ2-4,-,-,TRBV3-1,CASSQGAIGLAKNIQYF,TGTGCCAGCAGCCAAGGGGCGATTGGACTAGCCAAAAACATTCAGTACTTC
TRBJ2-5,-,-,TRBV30,CAWSRQPYQETQYF,TGTGCCTGGAGTAGGCAGCCGTACCAAGAGACCCAGTACTTC
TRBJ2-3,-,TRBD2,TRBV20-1,CSARGASGSTDTQYF,TGCAGTGCTAGAGGGGCTAGCGGAAGCACAGATACGCAGTATTTT
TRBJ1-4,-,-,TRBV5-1,CASSSVPSDEKLFF,TGCGCCAGCAGCTCGGTCCCCTCGGATGAAAAACTGTTTTTT
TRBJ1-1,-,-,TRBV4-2,CASSRDEGGGDTEAFF,TGTGCCAGCAGCCGGGACGAAGGAGGGGGGGACACTGAAGCTTTCTTT
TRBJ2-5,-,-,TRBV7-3,CASSLNGAGETQYF,TGTGCCAGCAGCTTAAATGGGGCTGGGGAGACCCAGTACTTC
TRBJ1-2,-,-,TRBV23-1,CARSWYDYGYTF,TGCGCCCGGAGTTGGTACGACTATGGCTACACCTTC
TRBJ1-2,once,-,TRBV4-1,CASSQGQMISYGYTF,TGCGCCAGCAGCCAAGGACAGATGATAAGCTATGGCTACACCTTC
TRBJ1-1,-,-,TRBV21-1,CASTAEGIEGFRATEAFF,TGTGCCAGCACCGCGGAGGGGATCGAGGGGTTCAGGGCGACTGAAGCTTTCTTT
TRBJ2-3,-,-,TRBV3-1,CASSRRASGRTDTQYF,TGTGCCAGCAGCCGCCGGGCGAGCGGCCGTACAGATACGCAGTATTTT
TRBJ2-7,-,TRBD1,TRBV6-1,CAIGTDLREQYF,TGTGCCATAGGGACAGACCTCCGCGAGCAGTACTTC
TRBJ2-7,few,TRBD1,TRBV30,CASEKQGAYEQYF,TGTGCCTCCGAAAAACAGGGGGCCTACGAGCAGTACTTC
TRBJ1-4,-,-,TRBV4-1,CASSVLQHQNEKLFF,TGCGCCAGCAGCGTACTACAGCACCAGAATGAAAAACTGTTTTTT
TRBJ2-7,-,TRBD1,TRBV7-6,CASSPPPWTGVGYEQYF,TGTGCCAGCAGCCCTCCCCCTTGGACAGGGGTTGGCTACGAGCAGTACTTC
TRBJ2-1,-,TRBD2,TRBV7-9,CASSFSGGALNEQFF,TGTGCCAGCAGCTTTAGCGGGGGGGCCTTAAATGAGCAGTTCTTC
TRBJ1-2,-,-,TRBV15,CATSREPGTAIQSTF,TGTGCCACCAGCAGAGAGCCCGGGACCGCTATCCAGTCCACCTTC
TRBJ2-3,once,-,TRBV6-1,CASRGTAADTQYF,TGTGCCAGCAGGGGGACGGCCGCAGATACGCAGTATTTT
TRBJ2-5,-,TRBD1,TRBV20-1,CSASRQGPLVTQYF,TGCAGTGCTAGTAGACAGGGGCCGCTAGTGACCCAGTACTTC
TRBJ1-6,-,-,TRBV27,CASRTIQGNSPLHF,TGTGCCAGCAGAACAATACAGGGTAATTCACCCCTCCACTTT
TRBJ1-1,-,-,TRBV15,CATSSPGGGNTEAFF,TGTGCCACCAGCAGCCCAGGCGGGGGGAACACTGAAGCTTTCTTT
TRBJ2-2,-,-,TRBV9,CASSIQGHTGELFF,TGTGCCAGCAGCATACAGGGACACACCGGGGAGCTGTTTTTT
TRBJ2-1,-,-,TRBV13,CASSLVLVRGASLGNEQFF,TGTGCCAGCAGCTTAGTGTTGGTTCGGGGGGCGAGTTTGGGCAATGAGCAGTTCTTC
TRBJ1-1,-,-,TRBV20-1,CSATTSGTEAFF,TGCAGTGCTACCACTTCGGGGACTGAAGCTTTCTTT
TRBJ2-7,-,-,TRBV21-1,CASSPRLAGSFYEQYF,TGTGCCAGCAGCCCTAGGCTGGCAGGCAGTTTCTACGAGCAGTACTTC
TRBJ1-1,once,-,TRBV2,CASLEERSNTEAFF,TGTGCCAGCCTCGAAGAGCGGTCGAACACTGAAGCTTTCTTT
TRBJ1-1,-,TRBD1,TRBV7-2,CASSPDRGRGTEAFF,TGTGCCAGCAGCCCCGACAGGGGTAGGGGCACTGAAGCTTTCTTT
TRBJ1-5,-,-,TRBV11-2,CASSAGRNQPQHF,TGTGCCAGCAGCGCGGGCCGGAATCAGCCCCAGCATTTT
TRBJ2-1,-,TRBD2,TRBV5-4,CASSLGGLAGLGNEQFF,TGTGCCAGCAGCTTGGGAGGACTAGCGGGGTTAGGCAATGAGCAGTTCTTC
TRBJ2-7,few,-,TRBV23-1,CASSPICDSSYEQYF,TGCGCCAGCAGTCCGATCTGTGACAGCTCCTACGAGCAGTACTTC
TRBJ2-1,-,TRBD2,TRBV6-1,CASSDWGLAGATYNEQFF,TGTGCCAGCAGTGATTGGGGTCTAGCGGGGGCCACCTACAATGAGCAGTTCTTC
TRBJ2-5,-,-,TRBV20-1,CSAPQGPIQETQYF,TGCAGTGCACCACAGGGCCCTATCCAAGAGACCCAGTACTTC
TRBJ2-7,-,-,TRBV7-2,CASSLMGHPNF,TGTGCCAGCAGCTTAATGGGGCACCCGAACTTC
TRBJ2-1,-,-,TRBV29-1,CSSQEDPYNEQFF,TGCAGCTCCCAGGAAGATCCGTACAATGAGCAGTTCTTC
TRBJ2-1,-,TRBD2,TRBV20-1,CSARGDSGGYNEQFF,TGCAGTGCTAGAGGGGACTCGGGGGGCTACAATGAGCAGTTCTTC
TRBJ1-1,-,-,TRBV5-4,CASSLRDFGTEAFF,TGTGCCAGCAGCTTAAGGGACTTCGGCACTGAAGCTTTCTTT
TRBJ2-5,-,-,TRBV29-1,CSVEDGSQTQYF,TGCAGCGTTGAAGATGGCAGTCAGACCCAGTACTTC
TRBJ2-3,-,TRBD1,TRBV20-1,CSAIPGTGPTDTQYF,TGCAGTGCTATCCCCGGGACAGGGCCCACAGATACGCAGTATTTT
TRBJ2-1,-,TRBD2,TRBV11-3,CASSLGDSGGGNEQFF,TGTGCCAGCAGCTTAGGGGATAGCGGGGGGGGGAATGAGCAGTTCTTC
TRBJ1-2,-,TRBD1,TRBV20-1,CSAGGDRGSVYGYTF,TGCAGTGCTGGGGGGGACAGGGGGTCTGTCTATGGCTACACCTTC
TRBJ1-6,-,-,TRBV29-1,CSVSDSFLGDSPLHF,TGCAGCGTTAGTGATAGCTTTTTGGGGGATTCACCCCTCCACTTT
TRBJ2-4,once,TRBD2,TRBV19,CASSLAGGIGNIQYF,TGTGCCAGTAGTCTGGCCGGGGGGATTGGAAACATTCAGTACTTC
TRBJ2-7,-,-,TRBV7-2,CASTLRRGGSYEQYF,TGTGCCAGCACCTTACGGCGTGGAGGCTCCTACGAGCAGTACTTC
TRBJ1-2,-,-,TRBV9,CASSVVQNYGYTF,TGTGCCAGCAGCGTAGTCCAGAACTATGGCTACACCTTC
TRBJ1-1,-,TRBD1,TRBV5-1,CASSLGPRRQGGLNTEAFF,TGCGCCAGCAGCTTGGGCCCCCGGCGACAGGGGGGATTGAACACTGAAGCTTTCTTT
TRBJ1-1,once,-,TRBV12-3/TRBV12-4,CASSLPEREMAFF,TGTGCCAGCAGTTTACCCGAACGGGAGATGGCTTTCTTT
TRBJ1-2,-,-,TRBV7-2,CASSWTANYGYTF,TGTGCCAGCAGTTGGACAGCTAACTATGGCTACACCTTC
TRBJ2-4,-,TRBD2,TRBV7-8,CASSFGRGLGNIQYF,TGTGCCAGCAGCTTTGGCCGGGGACTAGGAAACATTCAGTACTTC
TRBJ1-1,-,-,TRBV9,CASSPLRTNTEAFF,TGTGCCAGCAGCCCCCTAAGGACGAACACTGAAGCTTTCTTT
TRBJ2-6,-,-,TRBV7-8,CASSSRAGANVLTF,TGTGCCAGCAGTTCCCGGGCTGGGGCCAACGTCCTGACTTTC
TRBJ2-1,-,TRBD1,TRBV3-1,CASSGSYRDRGRSEQFF,TGTGCCAGCAGCGGATCCTACCGGGACAGGGGAAGAAGTGAGCAGTTCTTC
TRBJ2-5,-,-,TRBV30,CAWSVRETQYF,TGTGCCTGGAGTGTCAGAGAGACCCAGTACTTC
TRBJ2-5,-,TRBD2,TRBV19,CASSILSGGQETQYF,TGTGCCAGTAGTATACTCAGCGGGGGGCAAGAGACCCAGTACTTC
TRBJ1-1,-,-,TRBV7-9,CASSLQGKDTEAFF,TGTGCCAGCAGCCTACAGGGTAAGGACACTGAAGCTTTCTTT
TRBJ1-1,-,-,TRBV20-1,CSARAAGNTEAFF,TGCAGTGCTAGAGCTGCAGGGAACACTGAAGCTTTCTTT
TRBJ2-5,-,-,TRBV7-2,CASSSEWAAETQYF,TGTGCCAGCAGCTCCGAGTGGGCAGCGGAGACCCAGTACTTC
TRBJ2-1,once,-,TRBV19,CASTRGASYNEQFF,TGTGCCAGTACTCGGGGGGCGTCCTACAATGAGCAGTTCTTC
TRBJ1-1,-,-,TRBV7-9,CASSLTVTEAFF,TGTGCCAGCAGCTTGACGGTTACTGAAGCTTTCTTT